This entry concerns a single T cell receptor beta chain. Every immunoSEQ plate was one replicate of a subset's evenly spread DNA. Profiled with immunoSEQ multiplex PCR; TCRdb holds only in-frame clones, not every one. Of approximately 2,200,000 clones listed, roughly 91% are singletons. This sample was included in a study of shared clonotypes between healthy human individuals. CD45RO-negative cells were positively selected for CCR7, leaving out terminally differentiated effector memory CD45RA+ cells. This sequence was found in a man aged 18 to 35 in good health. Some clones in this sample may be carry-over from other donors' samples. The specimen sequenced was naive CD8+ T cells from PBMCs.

CDR3 in DNA: TGTGCCAGCAGCGTAGTTGGGCGGGAGGCCCCAGATACGCAGTATTTT. Its protein product is CASSVVGREAPDTQYF. This chain links TRBV9 with TRBJ2-3, with 8 nucleotides matching TRBD2. With V trimmed by 0 bases and J by 4 bases, 7 bases remained unmatched. The CDR3 consists of 16 residues. The germline V gene encodes CDR1 SGDLS and CDR2 YYNGEE. The variable domain in full, with the rest retrieved from reference TRBV9 and TRBJ2-3, is DSGVTQTPKHLITATGQRVTLRCSPRSGDLSVYWYQQSLDQGLQFLIQYYNGEERAKGNILERFSAQQFPDLHSELNLSSLELGDSALYFCASSVVGREAPDTQYFGPGTRLTVL.